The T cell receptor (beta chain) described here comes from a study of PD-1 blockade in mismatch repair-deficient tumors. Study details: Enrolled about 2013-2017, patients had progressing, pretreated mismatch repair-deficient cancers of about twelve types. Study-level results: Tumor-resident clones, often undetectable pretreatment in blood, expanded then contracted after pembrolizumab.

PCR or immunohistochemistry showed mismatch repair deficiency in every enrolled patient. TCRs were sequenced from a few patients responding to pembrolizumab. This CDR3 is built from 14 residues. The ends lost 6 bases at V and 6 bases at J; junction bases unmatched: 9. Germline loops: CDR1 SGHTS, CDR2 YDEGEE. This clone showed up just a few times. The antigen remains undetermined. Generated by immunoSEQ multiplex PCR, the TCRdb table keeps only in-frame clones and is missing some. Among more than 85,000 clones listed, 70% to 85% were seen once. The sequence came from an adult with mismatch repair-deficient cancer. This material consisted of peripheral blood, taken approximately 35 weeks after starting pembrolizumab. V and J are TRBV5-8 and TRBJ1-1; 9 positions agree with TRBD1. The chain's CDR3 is CASNFRDRASEAFF. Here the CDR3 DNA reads TGTGCCAGCAACTTCCGGGACAGGGCATCTGAAGCTTTCTTT.